These T cell receptor beta chains were read from a single sample in a study of cytomegalovirus exposure and HLA in healthy donors. Profiling relied on immunoSEQ multiplex PCR, and the TCRdb table lists in-frame clones only, not all of them. The table includes under 150,000 clones, about nine tenths detected once. The sequencing input was PBMCs. The receptors stem from a man aged 18 to 30 in good health and CMV-seronegative. Each CDR3 is given with its conserved first and last residue. Fields, in order: V gene, clone size, CDR3 protein. Size tells how often a clone was seen (once, few, many) or the class of an expanded clone, and some rows leave it out.

v_gene: TRBV28; abundance: once; CDR3aa: CASVLSGSGTQYF
v_gene: TRBV4-1; abundance: once; CDR3aa: CASSQEEGADYEQYF
v_gene: TRBV7-2; abundance: .; CDR3aa: CASSRTSGFSNQPQHF
v_gene: TRBV7-2; abundance: .; CDR3aa: CASSLQGMDYGYTF
v_gene: TRBV15; abundance: .; CDR3aa: CATSRTVNTEAFF
v_gene: TRBV13; abundance: .; CDR3aa: CASSLGRGGGTDTQYF
v_gene: TRBV5-1; abundance: .; CDR3aa: CASSSDSYEQYF
v_gene: TRBV5-1; abundance: .; CDR3aa: CASFTQPGGNTIYF
v_gene: TRBV5-6; abundance: .; CDR3aa: CASSPGLAGGINEQFF
v_gene: TRBV14; abundance: .; CDR3aa: CASSQPGLADSYNEQFF
v_gene: TRBV7-8; abundance: .; CDR3aa: CASSPYPVAETFTDTQYF
v_gene: TRBV2; abundance: .; CDR3aa: CASKQQGPSYNEQFF
v_gene: TRBV15; abundance: .; CDR3aa: CATSKRRGQPNSPLHF
v_gene: TRBV5-1; abundance: .; CDR3aa: CASSLRGLGTDTQYF
v_gene: TRBV7-2; abundance: once; CDR3aa: CASSSWTGESKNIQYF
v_gene: TRBV10-3; abundance: once; CDR3aa: CAISGGTGVKETQYF
v_gene: TRBV5-1; abundance: .; CDR3aa: CASSLARITDTQYF
v_gene: TRBV6-1; abundance: .; CDR3aa: CASDDTGDYGYTF
v_gene: TRBV10-2; abundance: .; CDR3aa: CASKKDRDSNQPQHF
v_gene: TRBV6-6; abundance: .; CDR3aa: CASTRQGRAFF
v_gene: TRBV27; abundance: .; CDR3aa: CASSFLSTDYGYTF
v_gene: TRBV7-8; abundance: .; CDR3aa: CASSPPPGMHEQFF
v_gene: TRBV9; abundance: .; CDR3aa: CASSVGPGGKYNEQFF
v_gene: TRBV6-5; abundance: .; CDR3aa: CASSYSLHGETQYF
v_gene: TRBV15; abundance: .; CDR3aa: CATSRENWSGENGYTF
v_gene: TRBV5-8; abundance: .; CDR3aa: CASSLQGPYNEQFF
v_gene: TRBV19; abundance: .; CDR3aa: CASSIVGQGRDPNYGYTF
v_gene: TRBV7-2; abundance: .; CDR3aa: CASSDARGGVDNQPQHF
v_gene: TRBV5-1; abundance: .; CDR3aa: CASSFIPGEQYF